This TCR beta chain was sequenced in a study of blood T cell repertoires in COVID-19. Study overall: The United States, Italy and Spain were the sources of the acute and convalescent COVID-19 samples.

The authors' processing: How many nucleated cells were present was estimated from reference gene primer amplification. The method was immunoSEQ multiplex PCR; TCRdb's version includes in-frame clones alone and lacks a portion of them. V and J calls and clone size are those listed in that table; D and trimming were worked out from the DNA. Among approximately 250,000 clones listed, about 91% were seen once. Living in 20 to 30 US areas, the participants were between about 18 and 100 years of age. Membership in each cohort depended on participant-reported clinical history. The CDR3 spans 13 residues. The germline CDR1 and CDR2 sequences are SGHAT and FQDESV (reference sequence). V trimming: 5 bases; J trimming: 3 bases; junction bases outside the gene matches: 3.

The clonotype was recovered from a woman aged 40 to 50 with acute COVID-19. V gene TRBV11-1 combines with J gene TRBJ2-7, with TRBD1 matching 8 bases. Sequencing was performed on PBMCs or T cells enriched from blood (not recorded which). This CDR3 reads CASSGTGDYEQYF. CDR3 coding DNA: TGTGCCAGCAGCGGGACAGGCGACTACGAGCAGTACTTC.